This T cell receptor (beta chain) was profiled in a study of regulatory T cells in long-lasting Graves disease. Study-wide findings and caveats: Samples came from peripheral blood alone, without thyroid tissue. More public clonotypes were shared by persistent patients (fewer than 3,000) than by new patients (roughly 1,000).

According to the study, TCR beta libraries were built with iRepertoire HTBI primers and CDR3-region Arm-PCR. MiXCR, run by TCRdb on the multiplex PCR reads, gives a single entry per CDR3 protein. The sample records about 200,000 distinct CDR3 sequences, around 19% being singletons. This clonotype was seen ten or more times. Its antigen is unknown. Time point described: newly diagnosed GD, antithyroid drugs for less than 3 months. PBMCs were the source of the RNA used for TCR sequencing. Guidelines of the American Thyroid Association were used to diagnose Graves' disease. Sequenced here: peripheral blood mononuclear cells (PBMCs), sampled at new diagnosis, from a patient treated with antithyroid drugs. The source of this sequence is a female donor with Graves disease.

In DNA, the CDR3 is TGTGCCACCAGTGATCCGCCGGGGGGGTCAATCCAAGAGACCCAGTACTTC. It encodes CATSDPPGGSIQETQYF. The V call is TRBV24-1, the J call TRBJ2-5, with 8 bases identical to TRBD2. The germline V gene has CDR1 KGHDR and CDR2 SFDVKD. The CDR3 sequence is 17 residues long. V trimming: 3 bases; J trimming: 1 base; junction bases outside the gene matches: 9.